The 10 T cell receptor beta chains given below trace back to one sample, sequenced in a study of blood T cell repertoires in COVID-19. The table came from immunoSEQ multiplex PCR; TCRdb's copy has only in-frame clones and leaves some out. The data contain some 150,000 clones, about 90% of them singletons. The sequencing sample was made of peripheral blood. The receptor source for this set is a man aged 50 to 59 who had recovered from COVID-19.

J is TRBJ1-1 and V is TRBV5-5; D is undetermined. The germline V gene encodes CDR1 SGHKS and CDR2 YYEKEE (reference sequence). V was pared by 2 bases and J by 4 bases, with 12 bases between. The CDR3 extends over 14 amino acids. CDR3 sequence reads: CASSFAHRGTEAFF. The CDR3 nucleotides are TGTGCCAGCAGCTTCGCACACCGGGGCACTGAAGCTTTCTTT.

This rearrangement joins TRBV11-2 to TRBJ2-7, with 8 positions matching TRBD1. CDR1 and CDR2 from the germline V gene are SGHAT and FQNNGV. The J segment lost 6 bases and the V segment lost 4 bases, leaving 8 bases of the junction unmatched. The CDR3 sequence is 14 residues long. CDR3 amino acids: CASSYWDRTPEQYF. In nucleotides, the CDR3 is TGTGCCAGCAGCTATTGGGACAGGACGCCCGAGCAGTACTTC.

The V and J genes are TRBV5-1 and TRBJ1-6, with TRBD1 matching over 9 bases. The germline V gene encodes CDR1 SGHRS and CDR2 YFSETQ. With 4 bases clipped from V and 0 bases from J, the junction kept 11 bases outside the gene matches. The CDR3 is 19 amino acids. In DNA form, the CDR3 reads TGCGCCAGCAGCAAGGTCCCGGGACAGGGTAACTCCTATAATTCACCCCTCCACTTT. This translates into CASSKVPGQGNSYNSPLHF.

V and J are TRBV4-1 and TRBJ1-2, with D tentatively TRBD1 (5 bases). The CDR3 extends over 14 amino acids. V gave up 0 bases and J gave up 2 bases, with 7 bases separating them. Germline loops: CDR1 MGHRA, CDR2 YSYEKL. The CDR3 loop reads CASSQDPGNYGYTF. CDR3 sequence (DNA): TGCGCCAGCAGCCAAGATCCAGGGAACTATGGCTACACCTTC.

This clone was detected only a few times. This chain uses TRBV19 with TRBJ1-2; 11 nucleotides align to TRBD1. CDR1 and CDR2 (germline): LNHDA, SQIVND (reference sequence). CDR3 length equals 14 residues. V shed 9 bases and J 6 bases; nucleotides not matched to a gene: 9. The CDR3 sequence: CASKKRDRGNGYTF. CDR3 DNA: TGTGCCAGCAAAAAGCGGGACAGGGGGAATGGCTACACCTTC.

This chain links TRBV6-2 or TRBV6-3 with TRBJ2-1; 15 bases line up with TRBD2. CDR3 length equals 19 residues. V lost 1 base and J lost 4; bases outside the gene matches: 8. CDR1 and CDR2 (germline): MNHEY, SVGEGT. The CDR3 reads CASSYYGTSGGLSYNEQFF. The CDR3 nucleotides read TGTGCCAGCAGTTACTATGGGACTAGCGGGGGGTTGAGTTACAATGAGCAGTTCTTC.

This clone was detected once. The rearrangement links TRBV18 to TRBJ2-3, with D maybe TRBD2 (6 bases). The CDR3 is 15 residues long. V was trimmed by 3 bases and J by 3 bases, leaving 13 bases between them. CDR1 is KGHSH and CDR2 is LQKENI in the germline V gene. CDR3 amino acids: CASSPRRLGTDTQYF. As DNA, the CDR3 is TGTGCCAGCTCACCTCGACGACTAGGGACAGATACGCAGTATTTT. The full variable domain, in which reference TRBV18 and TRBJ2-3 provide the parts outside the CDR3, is NAGVMQNPRHLVRRRGQEARLRCSPMKGHSHVYWYRQLPEEGLKFMVYLQKENIIDESGMPKERFSAEFPKEGPSILRIQQVVRGDSAAYFCASSPRRLGTDTQYFGPGTRLTVL.

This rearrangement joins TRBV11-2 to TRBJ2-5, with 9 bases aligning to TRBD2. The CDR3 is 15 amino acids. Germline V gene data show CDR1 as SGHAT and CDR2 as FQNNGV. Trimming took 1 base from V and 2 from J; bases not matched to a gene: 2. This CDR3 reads CASSLVTSGQETQYF. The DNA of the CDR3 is TGTGCCAGCAGCTTAGTGACTAGCGGACAAGAGACCCAGTACTTC. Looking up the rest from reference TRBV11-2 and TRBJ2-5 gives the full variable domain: EAGVAQSPRYKIIEKRQSVAFWCNPISGHATLYWYQQILGQGPKLLIQFQNNGVVDDSQLPKDRFSAERLKGVDSTLKIQPAKLEDSAVYLCASSLVTSGQETQYFGPGTRLLVL.

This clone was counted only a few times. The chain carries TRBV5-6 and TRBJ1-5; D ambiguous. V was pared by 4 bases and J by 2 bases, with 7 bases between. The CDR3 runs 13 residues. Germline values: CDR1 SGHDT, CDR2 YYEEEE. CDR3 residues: CASSEIGNQPQHF. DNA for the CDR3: TGTGCCAGCAGCGAGATCGGCAATCAGCCCCAGCATTTT.

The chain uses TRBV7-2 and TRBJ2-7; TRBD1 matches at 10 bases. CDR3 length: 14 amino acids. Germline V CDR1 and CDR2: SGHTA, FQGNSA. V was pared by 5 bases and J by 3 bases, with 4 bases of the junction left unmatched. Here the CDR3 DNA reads TGTGCCAGCAGCGGCGGACAGGGGGGCTACGAGCAGTACTTC. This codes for CASSGGQGGYEQYF. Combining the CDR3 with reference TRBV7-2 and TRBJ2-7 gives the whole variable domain GAGVSQSPSNKVTEKGKDVELRCDPISGHTALYWYRQSLGQGLEFLIYFQGNSAPDKSGLPSDRFSAERTGGSVSTLTIQRTQQEDSAVYLCASSGGQGGYEQYFGPGTRLTVT.